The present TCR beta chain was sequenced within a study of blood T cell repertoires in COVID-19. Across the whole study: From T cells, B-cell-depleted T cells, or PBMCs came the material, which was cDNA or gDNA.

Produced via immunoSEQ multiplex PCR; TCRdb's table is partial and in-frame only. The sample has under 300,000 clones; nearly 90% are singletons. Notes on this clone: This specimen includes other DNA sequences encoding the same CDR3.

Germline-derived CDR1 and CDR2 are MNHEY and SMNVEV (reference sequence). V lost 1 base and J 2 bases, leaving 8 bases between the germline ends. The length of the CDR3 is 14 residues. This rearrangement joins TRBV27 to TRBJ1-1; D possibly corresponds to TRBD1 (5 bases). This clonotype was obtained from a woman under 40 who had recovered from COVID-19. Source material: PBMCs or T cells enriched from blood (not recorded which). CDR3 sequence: CASSLLGGNTEAFF. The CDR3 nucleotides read TGTGCCAGCAGTTTATTGGGGGGAAACACTGAAGCTTTCTTT.